This T cell receptor (beta chain) appears in the sequencing data of a study of T cell responses to AZD1222 COVID-19 vaccine. The study's findings and limits: Donor demographics were predominantly white British with a female majority; clonal diversity may be underestimated.

About this clone itself: Its antigen is still unknown.

TCRdb's copy holds only in-frame clones and misses some; the assay was immunoSEQ multiplex PCR. Of roughly 90,000 clones in the sample, more than 70% are singletons; the top ten hold over 4%. This CDR3 is 17 amino acids long. V gave up 4 bases and J gave up 0 bases; unmatched junction bases: 8. In germline, CDR1 is LGHNA, CDR2 YNFKEQ. Sequenced here: peripheral blood, sampled 28 days after the second AZD1222 dose. The source of this sequence is an adult who received the AZD1222 COVID-19 vaccine. The chain couples TRBV4-2 to TRBJ2-3; 9 positions match TRBD2. CDR3: CASSRGKSGGSTDTQYF. The CDR3 DNA follows: TGTGCCAGCAGCCGAGGAAAAAGCGGGGGGAGCACAGATACGCAGTATTTT.